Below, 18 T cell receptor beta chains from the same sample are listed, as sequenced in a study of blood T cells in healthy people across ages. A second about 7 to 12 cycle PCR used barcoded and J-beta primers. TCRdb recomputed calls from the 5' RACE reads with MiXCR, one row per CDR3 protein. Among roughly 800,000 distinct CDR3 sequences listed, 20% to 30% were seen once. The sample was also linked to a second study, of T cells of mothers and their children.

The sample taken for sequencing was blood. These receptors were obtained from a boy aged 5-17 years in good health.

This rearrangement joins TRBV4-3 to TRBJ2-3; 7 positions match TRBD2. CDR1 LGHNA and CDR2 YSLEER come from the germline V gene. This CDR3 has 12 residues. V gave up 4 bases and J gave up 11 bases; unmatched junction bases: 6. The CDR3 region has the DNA TGCGCCAGCAGCCGGGGGGGAGAGAGGCAGTATTTT. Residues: CASSRGGERQYF.

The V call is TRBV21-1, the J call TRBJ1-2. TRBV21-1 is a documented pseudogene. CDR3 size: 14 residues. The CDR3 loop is CASTALAAAYGYTF. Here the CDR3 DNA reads TGTGCCAGCACCGCCCTCGCGGCGGCCTATGGCTACACCTTC.

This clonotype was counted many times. The CDR3 region is CASSQEVAGGNIQYF. The CDR3 DNA reads as TGTGCCAGCAGCCAAGAAGTAGCGGGAGGGAACATTCAGTACTTC. The chain couples TRBV3-1 to TRBJ2-4, with 11 bases fitting TRBD2. CDR1 is LGHDT and CDR2 is YNNKEL in the germline V gene (reference sequence). V trimming: 0 bases; J trimming: 7 bases; junction bases outside the gene matches: 2. The CDR3 sequence is 15 residues long.

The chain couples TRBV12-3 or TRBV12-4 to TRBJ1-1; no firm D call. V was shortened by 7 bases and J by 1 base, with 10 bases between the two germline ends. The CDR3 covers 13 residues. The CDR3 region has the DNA TGTGCCAGCACTCCCCGACAGAACACTGAAGCTTTCTTT. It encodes CASTPRQNTEAFF.

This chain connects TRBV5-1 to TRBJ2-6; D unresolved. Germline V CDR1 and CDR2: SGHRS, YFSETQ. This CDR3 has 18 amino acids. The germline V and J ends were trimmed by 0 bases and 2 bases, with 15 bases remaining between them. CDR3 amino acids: CASSLGFDHGTGANVLTF. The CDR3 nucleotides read TGCGCCAGCAGCTTGGGGTTCGATCATGGGACTGGGGCCAACGTCCTGACTTTC.

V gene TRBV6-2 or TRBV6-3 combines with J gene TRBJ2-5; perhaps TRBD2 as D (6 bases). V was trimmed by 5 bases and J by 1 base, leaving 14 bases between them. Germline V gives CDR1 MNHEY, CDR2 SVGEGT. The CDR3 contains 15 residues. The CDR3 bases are TGTGCCAGCAGTCGATTAGCGGCCCTCCAAGAGACCCAGTACTTC. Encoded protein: CASSRLAALQETQYF.

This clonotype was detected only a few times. In DNA, the CDR3 is TGCGCCAGCAGCTTGAGCCTAGGGGGATTTGATGAGCAGTTCTTC. Its translation: CASSLSLGGFDEQFF. The V and J genes are TRBV5-1 and TRBJ2-1; D may be TRBD1 (6 bases). This CDR3 comprises 15 residues. In germline, CDR1 is SGHRS, CDR2 YFSETQ. V was cut by 1 base and J by 8 bases, with 16 bases left in between.

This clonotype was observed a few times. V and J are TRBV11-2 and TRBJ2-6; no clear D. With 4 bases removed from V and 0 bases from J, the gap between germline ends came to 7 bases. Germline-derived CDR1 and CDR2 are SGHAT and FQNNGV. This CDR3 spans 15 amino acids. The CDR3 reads CASSSILSGANVLTF. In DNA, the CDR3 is TGTGCCAGCAGCTCTATCCTCTCTGGGGCCAACGTCCTGACTTTC.

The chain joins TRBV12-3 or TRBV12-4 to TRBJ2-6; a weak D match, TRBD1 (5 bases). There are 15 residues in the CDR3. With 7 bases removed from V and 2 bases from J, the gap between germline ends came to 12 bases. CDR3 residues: CASIGVGAGANVLTF. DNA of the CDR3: TGTGCCAGCATAGGGGTAGGCGCTGGGGCCAACGTCCTGACTTTC.

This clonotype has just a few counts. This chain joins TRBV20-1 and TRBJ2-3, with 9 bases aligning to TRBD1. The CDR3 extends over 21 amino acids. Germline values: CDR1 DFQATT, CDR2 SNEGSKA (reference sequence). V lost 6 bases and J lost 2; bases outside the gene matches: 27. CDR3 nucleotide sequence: TGCAGTGCAAACGGACAGGGGTCGGTCTTTTCGCGGGACCTACTCACAGATACGCAGTATTTT. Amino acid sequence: CSANGQGSVFSRDLLTDTQYF.

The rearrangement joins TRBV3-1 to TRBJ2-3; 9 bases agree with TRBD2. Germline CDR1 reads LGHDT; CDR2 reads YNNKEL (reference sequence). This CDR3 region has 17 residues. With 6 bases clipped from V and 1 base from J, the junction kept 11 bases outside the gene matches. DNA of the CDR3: TGTGCCAGCAGTCCCCGGGGTTCTAGCGGGGGCACAGATACGCAGTATTTT. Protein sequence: CASSPRGSSGGTDTQYF.

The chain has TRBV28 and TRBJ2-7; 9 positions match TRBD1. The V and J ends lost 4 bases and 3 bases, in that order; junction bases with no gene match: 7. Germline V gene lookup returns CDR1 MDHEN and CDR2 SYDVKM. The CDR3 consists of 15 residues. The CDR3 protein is CASSSSGTGNYEQYF. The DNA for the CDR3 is TGTGCCAGCAGTTCATCCGGGACAGGGAACTACGAGCAGTACTTC.

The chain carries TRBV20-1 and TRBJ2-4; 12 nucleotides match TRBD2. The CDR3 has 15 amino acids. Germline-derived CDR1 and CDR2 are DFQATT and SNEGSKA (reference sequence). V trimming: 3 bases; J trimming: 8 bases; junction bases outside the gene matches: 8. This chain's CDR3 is CSASSRLAGEDIQYF. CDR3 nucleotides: TGCAGTGCTAGCAGCCGACTAGCGGGAGAGGACATTCAGTACTTC.

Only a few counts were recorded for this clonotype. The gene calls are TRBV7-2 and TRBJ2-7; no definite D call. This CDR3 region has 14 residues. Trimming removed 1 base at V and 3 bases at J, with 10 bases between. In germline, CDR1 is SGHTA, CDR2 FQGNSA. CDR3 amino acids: CASSLGVGYYEQYF. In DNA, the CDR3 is TGTGCCAGCAGCTTAGGTGTGGGGTACTACGAGCAGTACTTC.

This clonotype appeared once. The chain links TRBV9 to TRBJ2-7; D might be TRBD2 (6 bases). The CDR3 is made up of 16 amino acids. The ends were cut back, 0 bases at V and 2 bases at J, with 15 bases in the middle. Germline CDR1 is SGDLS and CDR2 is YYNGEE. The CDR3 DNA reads TGTGCCAGCAGCGTAGGCGGCGGGGACCCCCCCTACGAGCAGTACTTC. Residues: CASSVGGGDPPYEQYF.

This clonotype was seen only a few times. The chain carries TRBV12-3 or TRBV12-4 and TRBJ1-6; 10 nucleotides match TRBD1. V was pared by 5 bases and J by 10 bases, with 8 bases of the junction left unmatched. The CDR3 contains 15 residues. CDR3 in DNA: TGTGCCAGCAGTCCCACCGGGACAGGGGTCTCACCCCTCCACTTT. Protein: CASSPTGTGVSPLHF.

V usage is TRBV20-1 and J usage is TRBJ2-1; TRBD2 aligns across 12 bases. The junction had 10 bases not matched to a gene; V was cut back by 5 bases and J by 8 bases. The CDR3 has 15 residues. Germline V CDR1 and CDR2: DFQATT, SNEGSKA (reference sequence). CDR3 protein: CSAPPMTSGSYEQFF. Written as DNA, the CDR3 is TGCAGTGCTCCCCCCATGACTAGCGGGAGCTATGAGCAGTTCTTC.

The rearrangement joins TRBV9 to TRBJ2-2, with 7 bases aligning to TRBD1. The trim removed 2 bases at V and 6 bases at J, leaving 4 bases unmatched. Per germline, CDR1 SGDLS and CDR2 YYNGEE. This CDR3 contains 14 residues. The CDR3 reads CASSVTGIPGELFF. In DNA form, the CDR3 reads TGTGCCAGCAGCGTGACAGGGATCCCCGGGGAGCTGTTTTTT.